One T cell receptor beta chain is described in this entry. Data came from immunoSEQ multiplex PCR; TCRdb stores just in-frame clones and leaves some out. The table includes roughly 43,000 clones, roughly 91% detected once. This entry belongs to a study of T cell changes during pregnancy in multiple sclerosis. V trimming: 5 bases; J trimming: 2 bases; junction bases outside the gene matches: 3. CDR1 is WSHSY, CDR2 SAAADI, per germline. The CDR3 consists of 14 residues. The clonotype comes from a female donor with multiple sclerosis, enrolled in a pregnancy study. The chain carries TRBV10-2 and TRBJ2-5; the match to TRBD1 covers 9 bases. The specimen was CD4+ T cells from peripheral blood mononuclear cells, collected in the third trimester of pregnancy. The CDR3 loop is CASSRTGDQETQYF. The CDR3 DNA follows: TGCGCCAGCAGTAGGACAGGGGATCAAGAGACCCAGTACTTC.